This T cell receptor beta chain was observed in a study of regulatory T cells in long-lasting Graves disease (dated by TCRdb to the early 2020s). Describing the broader study: Antithyroid drugs had been taken for less than 3 months by newly diagnosed Graves' disease patients. Peripheral blood TCR sequencing and RNA sequencing compared persistent Graves' disease patients with newly diagnosed Graves' disease patients. The study took place in China and was registered as a clinical trial. A total of around 35 samples underwent TCR sequencing: 13 from persistent and about 20 from newly diagnosed Graves' disease patients. What the authors observed across the whole study: Patients with persistent disease shared more public clonotypes (under 3,000) than newly diagnosed patients did (more than 900). Compared with newly diagnosed patients, patients with persistent Graves' disease had lower TCR Shannon entropy and fewer highly expanded clones, which suggests clonal expansion. Peripheral blood alone was examined, since thyroid tissue, which constituted the primary lesion, could not be accessed. The authors noted that the small sample size was a limitation that may lower accuracy. Sequencing and analysis were restricted to the TCR beta chain. Preferential use of TRBV28, TRBJ1-2 and TRBJ2-5 was observed in persistent disease, whereas TRBV20-1 and TRBJ2-1 were favored in newly diagnosed disease.

The germline V gene (reference sequence) supplies CDR1 LNHNV and CDR2 YYDKDF. Spanning cysteine to phenylalanine, the CDR3 consists of 15 amino acids. Just the 45-base CDR3 DNA is kept, in frame starting at base 1. V is cut by 0 bases and J by 8 bases, and the space between the germline ends is 16 bases. Library generation was performed with multiplex PCR. The sequencer listed for this sample is Illumina HiSeq 4000. To build TCR beta libraries, CDR3 regions were amplified by Arm-PCR using iRepertoire HTBI primers. Before sequencing, the PCR products went through gel purification. The authors' pipeline ran thus. A total of around 59 TRBV and 14 TRBJ segments were identified across samples and were used for gene usage analysis of CDR3 amino acid clonotypes. Filtered high-quality paired reads were merged into contigs using COPE and FqMerger. BLAST was used to align contigs to the IMGT TRBV, TRBD and TRBJ reference genes, and CDR3 was defined following IMGT. Clonotypes above 0.1% frequency were classified as highly expanded clones. Shannon entropy was used to measure repertoire diversity, and the Gini coefficient was used to measure V-J evenness. A clonotype found in more than one individual was treated as public. TCRdb trimmed public reads at Q25 via fastp, called clones via MiXCR and kept in-frame beta chains. Every CDR3 protein is listed once, alongside the most common genes and DNA of its rows. TCRdb's processing, not the authors' own work, is the source of the V and J calls. This sample is represented by 580,000 or so distinct CDR3 sequences; approximately 16% of them were singletons. Jointly, the top ten make up about 12% of the sample.

The sample's time point, from its label and the paper: newly diagnosed GD, antithyroid drugs for less than 3 months. For both TCR sequencing and RNA sequencing, RNA was extracted from PBMCs in TRIzol. The diagnosis of Graves' disease was made according to American Thyroid Association guidelines. Patients for the study were recruited at an endocrinology department in Xi'an, China. Each patient gave about 10 milliliters of peripheral blood, collected in an EDTA anticoagulant tube. PBMCs were isolated by Ficoll Paque Plus density gradient separation without further T cell sorting. RNA quality was checked with an Agilent 2100 Bioanalyzer and agarose gel, and concentration with a NanoDrop 2000. Regarding this clonotype: No cognate antigen has been identified for it. Base-call qualities are not available, and no considerably larger clone is one nucleotide away.

This same sample was also taken into another study, of T cells in Graves' hyperthyroidism and ophthalmopathy. As that second paper reports: A patient counted as having stable Graves' hyperthyroidism if no progression to ophthalmopathy occurred over 18 months of follow-up. Hyperthyroidism patients were aged 18 to 65 years and newly diagnosed, with disease duration of less than 2 months. Patients with uncontrolled infections, other autoimmune diseases, pregnancy or lactation were excluded. Diagnoses relied on clinical symptoms, serum thyroxine and TRAb, thyroid ultrasound and orbital computed tomography. For the first round of RT-PCR on the TCR CDR3, the HTBI primer set was used together with the Qiagen OneStep RT-PCR kit. Most expanded thyroid clonotypes (frequency above 0.001) were also detected in blood, suggesting blood repertoires may reflect thyroid immune responses. A model built on a 13 V-J signature distinguished ophthalmopathy from stable hyperthyroidism, reaching around 88% sensitivity and under 84% specificity in cross-validation and 80%/75% in testing. In validation, progression to ophthalmopathy was predicted by the model with about 70% sensitivity and 72.22% specificity, a median of about 6 months before onset. TCR V-J signatures able to tell the groups apart were searched for in a discovery cohort of 90 to 100 patients, of whom more than 40 had Graves' ophthalmopathy and roughly 57 had stable Graves' hyperthyroidism. An independent validation cohort of under 20 hyperthyroidism patients and 17 patients who later progressed to ophthalmopathy tested prospective prediction of ophthalmopathy. For training and testing, the roughly 100 patients in the discovery cohort were randomly divided in a 7:3 ratio. The study also compared thyroid tissue and blood T-cell repertoires from over 5 Graves' hyperthyroidism patients. Following sampling, methimazole starting at 30 mg daily was given to hyperthyroidism patients, and high-dose intravenous methylprednisolone was given to ophthalmopathy patients. Libraries were constructed in a second round of multiplex PCR, after which size selection and purification were carried out. Paired-end sequencing of the libraries was performed with 100 bp reads on an Illumina HiSeq2000. SOAPnuke was used to process the raw data, throwing out any read that contained adapters or uncalled bases, had a mean Phred below 15, or lacked an exact constant-primer or identifier match. COPE v1.2.5 was used to merge high-quality paired reads, and clonotypes were defined as unique nucleotide sequences. Clonotypes were aligned to IMGT TRBV, TRBD and TRBJ reference segments using MiTCR v1.1. Only V-J combinations with frequency above 0.0001, covering about 99% of repertoires, were analysed. The TCS score was defined as the ratio of F50 (clonal expansion) to E x V (chaos), calculated using BLOSUM62-based TCRdist between CDR3 peptides within each V-J. Welch's t-statistics and random forest reduced around 510 V-J features to 10 to 15, which were used in a naive Bayes classifier (R e1071). No statistical method was used to fix the sample size in advance, and group allocation was not hidden from the investigators. The paper reports TCR Vbeta CDR3 sequencing of some 140 peripheral blood samples: approximately 41 ophthalmopathy, about 75 hyperthyroidism and around 17 progressor patients.

The sequencing used peripheral blood mononuclear cells (PBMCs), collected at new diagnosis, from a patient treated with antithyroid drugs. This receptor was identified in a man aged 18-30 years with Graves disease. Donor details come from another sample of the same person, matched by shared clones. The chain is assembled from TRBV15 and TRBJ1-2, with the D gene call left open. CDR3 protein: CATSRDWGTLAGYTF. DNA sequence: TGTGCCACCAGCAGAGATTGGGGAACCTTAGCCGGCTACACCTTC.